The 13 T cell receptor beta chains below all came from one sample that was sequenced in a study of blood T cell repertoires in COVID-19. This table comes from immunoSEQ multiplex PCR, and its TCRdb copy is limited to in-frame clones, with some not included. Altogether just under 90,000 clones are present, roughly 90% being singletons, with the ten largest covering more than 1.5%. The sample was peripheral blood. The receptors were sampled from a man in his fifties or sixties with acute or convalescent COVID-19.

The gene calls are TRBV6-5 and TRBJ2-7, with D possibly being TRBD1 (5 bases). The germline V gene has CDR1 MNHEY and CDR2 SVGAGI. The length of the CDR3 is 14 residues. Trimming pared 3 bases from V and 6 bases from J, leaving 15 bases between. The CDR3 reads CASSYGSGLSEQYF. The DNA of the CDR3 is TGTGCCAGCAGTTATGGGTCAGGGCTATCCGAGCAGTACTTC.

The V gene is TRBV15, the J gene TRBJ2-7, with D maybe TRBD1 (5 bases). Germline V CDR1 and CDR2: LNHNV, YYDKDF (reference sequence). The germline V and J ends were trimmed by 1 base and 1 base, with 8 bases remaining between them. The CDR3 is 14 amino acids. The CDR3 sequence is CATSRGTFSYEQYF. The CDR3 nucleotides are TGTGCCACCAGCAGAGGGACATTTTCCTACGAGCAGTACTTC.

The chain combines TRBV14 with TRBJ2-7; 14 bases map to TRBD2. The CDR3 is made up of 18 amino acids. Germline V lookup: CDR1 SGHDN, CDR2 FVKESK. V lost 0 bases and J lost 5; bases outside the gene matches: 9. The CDR3 DNA sequence: TGTGCCAGCAGCCAAGATCAGACTAGCGGGAGGGCCCGGCACGAGCAGTACTTC. This sequence encodes CASSQDQTSGRARHEQYF.

The chain links TRBV27 to TRBJ1-2, with 7 bases identical to TRBD1. From germline, CDR1 is MNHEY and CDR2 SMNVEV (reference sequence). J lost 7 bases, V lost 3 bases, and 8 bases had no gene match. The CDR3 extends over 14 amino acids. The DNA for the CDR3 is TGTGCCAGCAGTTTTTCGAGGGCAGGGGGTGGCTACACCTTC. Protein sequence: CASSFSRAGGGYTF.

The chain is built from TRBV11-3 and TRBJ1-3; 8 bases match TRBD1. V shed 5 bases, J shed 0 bases, and the junction held 6 bases outside the gene matches. CDR1 is SGHNT, CDR2 YENEEA, per germline. The CDR3 spans 16 residues. The CDR3 DNA reads TGTGCCAGCAGCCCCGCCGGGACAGGCTCTGGAAACACCATATATTTT. This encodes CASSPAGTGSGNTIYF.

V and J are TRBV11-3 and TRBJ2-5; 13 bases are shared with TRBD2. Trimming at V came to 4 bases and at J to 2 bases, leaving 10 bases not matched to a gene. Germline CDR1 and CDR2: SGHNT and YENEEA. There are 18 residues in the CDR3. The CDR3 nucleotides are TGTGCCAGCAGCTCCTGGACTAGCGGGAGAGTGGAACAAGAGACCCAGTACTTC. This gives the protein CASSSWTSGRVEQETQYF.

The rearrangement joins TRBV6-5 to TRBJ1-1; D may be TRBD1 (5 bases). Trimming cost V 0 bases and J 3 bases, with 11 bases left between them. The germline V gene encodes CDR1 MNHEY and CDR2 SVGAGI. The CDR3 is 15 residues long. The CDR3 sequence: CASSYSIRADTEAFF. In nucleotides, the CDR3 is TGTGCCAGCAGTTACTCGATCAGGGCTGACACTGAAGCTTTCTTT.

V gene TRBV10-3 combines with J gene TRBJ2-1, with 8 bases fitting TRBD1. The CDR3 consists of 17 residues. Trimming cost V 6 bases and J 1 base; bases outside gene matches: 11. Per germline, CDR1 ENHRY and CDR2 SYGVKD. For the CDR3, the DNA is TGTGCCATCAGCTTGCCCTCGACAGGGGCTTCCTACAATGAGCAGTTCTTC. Protein product: CAISLPSTGASYNEQFF.

CDR3 in amino acids: CASSLAISGSYEQYF. In DNA, the CDR3 is TGTGCCAGCAGCTTAGCGATTAGCGGGAGCTACGAGCAGTACTTC. This chain links TRBV7-2 with TRBJ2-7; TRBD2 matches 9 bases. CDR1 SGHTA and CDR2 FQGNSA come from the germline V gene. The CDR3 is made up of 15 amino acids. The V and J ends lost 0 bases and 3 bases, in that order; junction bases with no gene match: 3.

The chain combines TRBV6-5 with TRBJ2-1; 8 bases fit TRBD2. The CDR3 is 16 residues long. Germline V CDR1 and CDR2: MNHEY, SVGAGI. V lost 2 bases and J lost 9; bases outside the gene matches: 12. The chain's CDR3 is CASSYTPQRGLSEQFF. The CDR3 DNA reads TGTGCCAGCAGTTACACGCCGCAGCGGGGGTTGAGTGAGCAGTTCTTC.

This clone has more than one count but fewer than ten. The chain has TRBV18 and TRBJ2-5; a weak D match, TRBD2 (6 bases). There are 13 residues in the CDR3. The germline gives CDR1 KGHSH, CDR2 LQKENI. With 5 bases removed from V and 5 bases from J, the gap between germline ends came to 12 bases. The CDR3 DNA is TGTGCCAGCTCAGTGGGGGGACGGGAGACCCAGTACTTC. As protein: CASSVGGRETQYF. Combining the CDR3 with reference TRBV18 and TRBJ2-5 gives the whole variable domain NAGVMQNPRHLVRRRGQEARLRCSPMKGHSHVYWYRQLPEEGLKFMVYLQKENIIDESGMPKERFSAEFPKEGPSILRIQQVVRGDSAAYFCASSVGGRETQYFGPGTRLLVL.

V and J are TRBV7-3 and TRBJ2-6, with 12 bases that match TRBD1. With V trimmed by 1 base and J by 1 base, 2 bases remained unmatched. This CDR3 is 18 amino acids long. The germline V gene has CDR1 SGHTA and CDR2 FQGTGA. The CDR3 sequence: CASSLMGQGASGANVLTF. CDR3 coding DNA: TGTGCCAGCAGCTTAATGGGACAGGGGGCGTCTGGGGCCAACGTCCTGACTTTC.

The J gene is TRBJ2-7, the V gene TRBV28; 9 bases map to TRBD2. The CDR3 length is 16 residues. J lost 1 base, V lost 0 bases, and 4 bases had no gene match. The germline V gene has CDR1 MDHEN and CDR2 SYDVKM. The CDR3 sequence is CASSLWAGGQSYEQYF. The CDR3 bases are TGTGCCAGCAGTTTATGGGCGGGAGGGCAATCCTACGAGCAGTACTTC.